A single sample gave rise to the 23 T cell receptor beta chains below, sequenced in a study of T cell changes during pregnancy in multiple sclerosis. The method was immunoSEQ multiplex PCR; TCRdb's version includes in-frame clones alone and lacks a portion of them. The repertoire consists of some 38,000 clones, with about 90% occurring once and the leading ten covering around 0.66%. This specimen was CD4+ T cells from peripheral blood mononuclear cells, taken in the second trimester of pregnancy. The receptors come from a female donor in good health, enrolled as a control in a pregnancy study.

The chain couples TRBV7-2 to TRBJ1-1, with 9 bases matching TRBD1. Per the germline V gene, CDR1 is SGHTA and CDR2 is FQGNSA. This CDR3 has 14 amino acids. Unmatched junction bases numbered 1, after V lost 1 base and J lost 4 bases. CDR3 region: CASSLDRGLTEAFF. DNA of the CDR3: TGTGCCAGCAGCTTAGACAGGGGGCTCACTGAAGCTTTCTTT.

The chain employs TRBV6-5 and TRBJ2-5; TRBD2 matches 8 bases. J gave up 4 bases and V 2 bases, and 6 bases lay outside the gene matches. Per germline, CDR1 MNHEY and CDR2 SVGAGI. This CDR3 contains 15 residues. The CDR3 sequence: CASSYRGSGGETQYF. CDR3 nucleotide sequence: TGTGCCAGCAGTTACCGGGGAAGCGGGGGAGAGACCCAGTACTTC.

The chain joins TRBV7-8 to TRBJ1-2, with 7 bases that match TRBD1. The CDR3 has 16 residues. Germline assignment: CDR1 SGHVS and CDR2 FQNEAQ. V was clipped by 5 bases and J by 5 bases; unmatched bases: 14. The CDR3 bases are TGTGCCAGCAGCCAAACCTCCGGGGCAGGGGGGTATGGCTACACCTTC. Its protein product is CASSQTSGAGGYGYTF. The whole variable domain, filled in from reference TRBV7-8 and TRBJ1-2, reads GAGVSQSPRYKVAKRGQDVALRCDPISGHVSLFWYQQALGQGPEFLTYFQNEAQLDKSGLPSDRFFAERPEGSVSTLKIQRTQQEDSAVYLCASSQTSGAGGYGYTFGSGTRLTVV.

The V and J genes are TRBV4-3 and TRBJ2-7, with a tentative D call TRBD1 (6 bases). V was clipped by 4 bases and J by 1 base, with 14 bases between them. Looked up from germline, CDR1 is LGHNA and CDR2 is YSLEER. The CDR3 consists of 15 residues. The CDR3, as DNA: TGCGCCAGCAGCCGCAGACAGACAGGTTCCTACGAGCAGTACTTC. It codes for CASSRRQTGSYEQYF.

On this clone itself: The junction differs from germline at one of its ends, possibly a read error. The chain has TRBV7-7 and TRBJ2-5; 10 bases are a match to TRBD1. The CDR3 covers 15 residues. CDR1 is SSHAT, CDR2 FNYEAQ, per germline (reference sequence). The CDR3 coding sequence is TGTGCTAGCAGCTTAGGGACAGGGGATCAAGAGACCCAGTACTTC. This translates into CASSLGTGDQETQYF. Combining the CDR3 with reference TRBV7-7 and TRBJ2-5 gives the whole variable domain GAGVSQSPRYKVTKRGQDVTLRCDPISSHATLYWYQQALGQGPEFLTYFNYEAQPDKSGLPSDRFSAERPEGSISTLTIQRTEQRDSAMYRCASSLGTGDQETQYFGPGTRLLVL.

The chain employs TRBV28 and TRBJ2-5, with 10 bases that match TRBD2. Germline V gene lookup returns CDR1 MDHEN and CDR2 SYDVKM. Trimming removed 6 bases from V and 1 base from J; junction bases left unmatched: 2. CDR3 size: 14 residues. The CDR3 is CASSLAGAQETQYF. CDR3 sequence (DNA): TGTGCCAGCAGCCTAGCGGGGGCCCAAGAGACCCAGTACTTC.

The chain employs TRBV9 and TRBJ2-2; TRBD1 aligns across 8 bases. V shed 6 bases and J 7 bases; nucleotides not matched to a gene: 8. CDR1 is SGDLS, CDR2 YYNGEE, per germline. The CDR3 loop spans 14 amino acids. CDR3 DNA sequence: TGTGCCAGCAATGACCAGGGGGCTGTCGGGGAGCTGTTTTTT. This gives the protein CASNDQGAVGELFF.

The chain has TRBV5-1 and TRBJ2-1; D call uncertain. Per germline, CDR1 SGHRS and CDR2 YFSETQ. Trimming removed 1 base from V and 5 bases from J, with 7 bases in between. The CDR3 runs to 13 residues. The DNA of the CDR3 is TGCGCCAGCAGCTTGTCCCAGGACAATGAGCAGTTCTTC. This encodes CASSLSQDNEQFF.

V gene TRBV6-1 combines with J gene TRBJ1-2, with a possible D match to TRBD1 (5 bases). The CDR3 covers 12 residues. V dropped 7 bases and J dropped 5 bases, with 11 bases sitting between them. The germline gives CDR1 MNHNS, CDR2 SASEGT. The CDR3 DNA reads as TGTGCCAGCAACCCCGGGGGTTATGGCTACACCTTC. Amino acids: CASNPGGYGYTF.

The sample holds one count of this clone. This chain joins TRBV11-2 and TRBJ1-1; TRBD1 matches at 7 bases. CDR1 and CDR2 from the germline V gene are SGHAT and FQNNGV. The CDR3 runs 13 residues. V gave up 1 base and J gave up 9 bases; unmatched junction bases: 5. In DNA form, the CDR3 reads TGTGCCAGCAGCTTAGTAGCGACAGGGAAAGCTTTCTTT. This encodes CASSLVATGKAFF.

Worth noting for this clone: Sequence at one end of the junction differs from germline and may be a read error. Additional DNA sequences in this sample encode the identical CDR3. The chain joins TRBV5-8 to TRBJ2-7; 8 bases are shared with TRBD1. The CDR3 has 15 residues. Germline V gene data show CDR1 as SGHTS and CDR2 as YDEGEE. CDR3 loop: CASSRQGQGTYEQYF. Here the CDR3 DNA reads TGTGCCAGCAGCCGACAAGGACAGGGAACCTACGAACAGTACTTC.

This chain connects TRBV6-6 to TRBJ1-1; D is undetermined. Between the trimmed V and J ends, which lost 6 bases and 5 bases, there was a span of 10 bases. This CDR3 has 12 residues. The germline V gene encodes CDR1 MNHNY and CDR2 SVGAGI (reference sequence). Here the CDR3 reads CASSPGETEAFF. The CDR3 nucleotides read TGTGCCAGCAGCCCCGGGGAGACTGAAGCTTTCTTT.

The rearrangement links TRBV6-6 to TRBJ2-7; the D gene is possibly TRBD1 (6 bases). Deletions cut 8 bases from V and 1 base from J, with 15 bases between. Germline lookup yields CDR1 MNHNY and CDR2 SVGAGI (reference sequence). The CDR3 is 14 amino acids. CDR3 bases: TGTGCCAGCTCAACAGGGAAAGAGTCCTACGAGCAGTACTTC. The encoded protein is CASSTGKESYEQYF.

V is TRBV5-1 and J is TRBJ2-2; 11 bases fit TRBD1. Trimming cost V 4 bases and J 6 bases; bases outside gene matches: 2. Per the germline V gene, CDR1 is SGHRS and CDR2 is YFSETQ. This CDR3 is 14 amino acids long. The CDR3 spells CASSKGQGAGELFF. DNA of the CDR3: TGCGCCAGCAGCAAGGGACAGGGGGCCGGGGAGCTGTTTTTT.

The rearrangement links TRBV5-1 to TRBJ2-1; 8 nucleotides line up with TRBD1. CDR1 is SGHRS, CDR2 YFSETQ, per germline. The CDR3 consists of 16 residues. With 4 bases clipped from V and 6 bases from J, the junction kept 12 bases outside the gene matches. The CDR3 protein is CASSLPRQGNSNEQFF. The CDR3 DNA reads TGCGCCAGCAGCCTCCCCAGACAGGGGAATAGCAATGAGCAGTTCTTC.

The V call is TRBV6-6, the J call TRBJ1-1; maybe TRBD1 (6 bases). Trimming removed 7 bases at V and 0 bases at J, with 9 bases between. The germline CDR1 and CDR2 sequences are MNHNY and SVGAGI (reference sequence). The CDR3 is 13 residues long. The CDR3: CASMRGMNTEAFF. CDR3 nucleotides: TGTGCCAGCATGAGGGGGATGAACACTGAAGCTTTCTTT.

The genes are TRBV7-2 and TRBJ2-5, with 8 bases fitting TRBD1. CDR3 length equals 12 residues. V trimming: 6 bases; J trimming: 11 bases; junction bases outside the gene matches: 8. CDR1 is SGHTA and CDR2 is FQGNSA in the germline V gene. DNA for the CDR3: TGTGCCAGCAGTGGACAGGGCAGCGCGCAGTACTTC. Its protein is CASSGQGSAQYF.

In DNA form, the CDR3 reads TGCGCCAGCAGCTTGGCGGACAGGGGAAGGGGCAATGAGCAGTTCTTC. Translation: CASSLADRGRGNEQFF. The chain couples TRBV5-1 to TRBJ2-1; TRBD1 aligns across 9 bases. The CDR3 runs 16 residues. Germline V gene data show CDR1 as SGHRS and CDR2 as YFSETQ. The V segment lost 0 bases and the J segment 6 bases; nucleotides outside the gene matches: 7.

V gene TRBV6-4 combines with J gene TRBJ2-1; TRBD2 matches 12 bases. The CDR3 runs 15 residues. Per germline, CDR1 MRHNA and CDR2 SNTAGT. V shed 3 bases and J 7 bases; nucleotides not matched to a gene: 4. The CDR3 nucleotides are TGTGCCAGCAGTGATCGTCTAGCGGGGGGGAATGAGCAGTTCTTC. Protein product: CASSDRLAGGNEQFF.

The gene calls are TRBV27 and TRBJ2-5; 12 bases agree with TRBD2. This CDR3 spans 16 amino acids. CDR1 and CDR2 (germline): MNHEY, SMNVEV (reference sequence). J was trimmed by 1 base and V by 6 bases; bases with no gene match: 6. The CDR3: CASRSGLAGIQETQYF. CDR3 sequence (DNA): TGTGCCAGCAGGTCAGGACTAGCGGGGATCCAAGAGACCCAGTACTTC.

For the CDR3, the DNA is TGTGCCATCAACGGTCGCAGGGTAGGATCCGGGGAGCTGTTTTTT. Translated: CAINGRRVGSGELFF. The rearrangement joins TRBV10-3 to TRBJ2-2; D might be TRBD1 (5 bases). V was trimmed by 7 bases and J by 6 bases, leaving 18 bases between them. This CDR3 comprises 15 residues. From germline, CDR1 is ENHRY and CDR2 SYGVKD.

The chain uses TRBV7-2 and TRBJ1-1, with D maybe TRBD1 (6 bases). From germline, CDR1 is SGHTA and CDR2 FQGNSA. This CDR3 contains 14 residues. Trimming stripped 2 bases from V and 4 bases from J, with 11 bases between. The CDR3 DNA reads as TGTGCCAGCAGCTTATCACAGGGCAGCACTGAAGCTTTCTTT. The encoded protein is CASSLSQGSTEAFF.

The chain employs TRBV5-1 and TRBJ2-5, with D possibly being TRBD2 (5 bases). The CDR3 length is 15 residues. The V gene's germline CDR1 is SGHRS and CDR2 YFSETQ. V lost 0 bases, J lost 0 bases, and 9 bases lay in between. CDR3 nucleotides: TGCGCCAGCAGCTTGGGTAGAGCGGACCAAGAGACCCAGTACTTC. Its protein is CASSLGRADQETQYF.